One and the same sample provided the 16 T cell receptor beta chains below, sequenced in a study of CD4+ T cells in melanoma. Sequenced by immunoSEQ multiplex PCR; TCRdb stores in-frame clones only, minus some. This table has about 11,000 clones, approximately 74% appearing once. The sequencing sample was made of cells from a culture (not recorded whether cultured in vitro). These receptors originate from a human donor with melanoma.

V usage is TRBV18 and J usage is TRBJ1-5; no clear D. Germline CDR1 is KGHSH and CDR2 is LQKENI. The germline V and J ends were trimmed by 4 bases and 6 bases, with 16 bases remaining between them. This CDR3 contains 15 residues. CDR3 DNA sequence: TGTGCCAGCTCACAATCGCGTACCGGGCTTCAGCCCCAGCATTTT. Amino acid sequence: CASSQSRTGLQPQHF.

This chain links TRBV4-1 with TRBJ2-1; tentatively, D is TRBD1 (6 bases). CDR3 length: 14 amino acids. Per germline, CDR1 MGHRA and CDR2 YSYEKL. The V end lost 0 bases, the J end lost 9 bases, and 12 bases lay between the germline ends. CDR3 sequence: CASSQDRQVFEQFF. In DNA form, the CDR3 reads TGCGCCAGCAGCCAAGATAGACAGGTCTTTGAGCAGTTCTTC.

V and J are TRBV15 and TRBJ1-5; D ambiguous. Per germline, CDR1 LNHNV and CDR2 YYDKDF (reference sequence). The CDR3 has 15 amino acids. V was pared by 1 base and J by 0 bases, with 7 bases between. The CDR3 loop is CATSRGGGSNQPQHF. The CDR3 nucleotides are TGTGCCACCAGCAGAGGGGGAGGTAGCAATCAGCCCCAGCATTTT. The full variable domain, with the rest looked up from reference TRBV15 and TRBJ1-5, is DAMVIQNPRYQVTQFGKPVTLSCSQTLNHNVMYWYQQKSSQAPKLLFHYYDKDFNNEADTPDNFQSRRPNTSFCFLDIRSPGLGDTAMYLCATSRGGGSNQPQHFGDGTRLSIL.

The chain combines TRBV5-6 with TRBJ1-1; weak D call: TRBD1 (6 bases). In germline, CDR1 is SGHDT, CDR2 YYEEEE. There are 14 residues in the CDR3. Trimming took 3 bases from V and 4 from J, leaving 13 bases between them. The chain's CDR3 is CASSSVDRSTEAFF. The CDR3 coding sequence is TGTGCCAGCAGCTCGGTAGACAGGTCCACTGAAGCTTTCTTT.

This chain joins TRBV5-1 and TRBJ1-1, with 7 positions matching TRBD1. Germline V gene sequence: CDR1 SGHRS, CDR2 YFSETQ. The ends lost 4 bases at V and 2 bases at J; junction bases unmatched: 8. CDR3 length equals 15 residues. The CDR3 sequence is CASSLTTGPNTEAFF. DNA for the CDR3: TGCGCCAGCAGCCTAACGACAGGGCCCAACACTGAAGCTTTCTTT.

J is TRBJ2-1 and V is TRBV28; D unresolved. Trimming cost V 4 bases and J 7 bases, with 14 bases left between them. CDR1 is MDHEN and CDR2 is SYDVKM in the germline V gene. The CDR3 totals 14 residues. The CDR3 protein is CASSSRKGRNEQFF. The DNA of the CDR3 is TGTGCCAGCAGTTCCCGGAAGGGTCGGAATGAGCAGTTCTTC.

This chain uses TRBV18 with TRBJ2-1; D is undetermined. The CDR3 spans 13 residues. Trimming stripped 4 bases from V and 10 bases from J, with 14 bases between. Germline assignment: CDR1 KGHSH and CDR2 LQKENI. CDR3 nucleotides: TGTGCCAGCTCACGAGACATGGTTGAGGAGCAGTTCTTC. Translated: CASSRDMVEEQFF.

V gene TRBV28 combines with J gene TRBJ1-6; no clear D gene. The V gene's germline CDR1 is MDHEN and CDR2 SYDVKM. V lost 6 bases and J lost 10, with 10 bases in between. The CDR3 is 12 amino acids. For the CDR3, the DNA is TGTGCCAGCAGGGGGTCGGGCTCACCCCTCCACTTT. Protein sequence: CASRGSGSPLHF.

By share, this clone ranks as medium-sized. V gene TRBV14 combines with J gene TRBJ2-7, with 8 bases identical to TRBD1. The CDR3 is made up of 13 amino acids. Germline loops: CDR1 SGHDN, CDR2 FVKESK. V gave up 6 bases and J gave up 6 bases; unmatched junction bases: 7. The CDR3 DNA follows: TGTGCCAGCAGGTCCGGACAGGGCCGCGAGCAGTACTTC. Translating gives CASRSGQGREQYF.

The chain joins TRBV18 to TRBJ1-1; D is uncertain. Trimming took 2 bases from V and 1 from J, leaving 8 bases between them. CDR1 KGHSH and CDR2 LQKENI come from the germline V gene. This CDR3 region has 14 residues. The CDR3 sequence is CASSPSMRNTEAFF. CDR3 nucleotide sequence: TGTGCCAGCTCACCATCCATGAGGAACACTGAAGCTTTCTTT.

The gene calls are TRBV4-2 and TRBJ1-4; D remains unclear. There are 16 residues in the CDR3. V was cut by 2 bases and J by 0 bases, with 10 bases left in between. Germline CDR1 is LGHNA and CDR2 is YNFKEQ. CDR3 DNA sequence: TGTGCCAGCAGCCAATCTTCGCTGGCAACTAATGAAAAACTGTTTTTT. Its protein product is CASSQSSLATNEKLFF.

The chain couples TRBV5-1 to TRBJ2-3, with no clear D. Trimming pared 7 bases from V and 2 bases from J, leaving 11 bases between. Germline V lookup: CDR1 SGHRS, CDR2 YFSETQ. This CDR3 spans 13 amino acids. CDR3 in amino acids: CASGVESTDTQYF. As DNA, the CDR3 is TGCGCCAGCGGGGTAGAGTCCACAGATACGCAGTATTTT.

The chain employs TRBV9 and TRBJ2-1, with D hard to call. V was pared by 4 bases and J by 6 bases, with 11 bases between. From germline, CDR1 is SGDLS and CDR2 YYNGEE. This CDR3 has 13 residues. Written as DNA, the CDR3 is TGTGCCAGCAGCCCCTTGGGGTTCAATGAGCAGTTCTTC. Translation: CASSPLGFNEQFF.

This chain joins TRBV10-3 and TRBJ2-3, with 8 positions matching TRBD2. The germline V gene encodes CDR1 ENHRY and CDR2 SYGVKD. Germline trimming cut 2 bases from V and 4 bases from J; bases unmatched to any gene: 2. This CDR3 comprises 14 residues. CDR3 bases: TGTGCCATCAGTGAGCCGGGACTAGCAGATACGCAGTATTTT. Protein: CAISEPGLADTQYF.

In its sample, this clone was seen a few times. The chain is built from TRBV5-1 and TRBJ1-2; the D gene is possibly TRBD1 (5 bases). Looked up from germline, CDR1 is SGHRS and CDR2 is YFSETQ. V was trimmed by 0 bases and J by 10 bases, leaving 13 bases between them. This CDR3 is built from 13 residues. CDR3 sequence (DNA): TGCGCCAGCAGCTTGGGGGGGGACCGGGACTACACCTTC. Amino acids: CASSLGGDRDYTF.

This clone was found a few times. The rearrangement joins TRBV5-1 to TRBJ1-6; D ambiguous. There are 13 residues in the CDR3. V was cut by 2 bases and J by 10 bases, with 10 bases left in between. Germline V gene data show CDR1 as SGHRS and CDR2 as YFSETQ. CDR3 protein: CASSFEEGSPLHF. CDR3 coding DNA: TGCGCCAGCAGCTTTGAGGAGGGATCACCCCTCCACTTT.